The rows below give T cell receptor beta chains drawn from one sample of a study of shared clonotypes between healthy human individuals. Clones were read by immunoSEQ multiplex PCR, and TCRdb kept only the in-frame ones, dropping some. This sample yields nearly 1 million clones, of which approximately 80% are seen a single time; over 1.3% belongs to the top ten. The sample comprised memory CD4+ T cells sorted from blood. These receptors all come from a man aged 18 to 29 in good health. CDR3s include the opening cysteine and the closing phenylalanine or tryptophan. The D gene is left open where the match is weak. Some rows mark clone size as missing; the rest say once, few, many or name a class of expanded clone.

NA,TRBV18,TRBJ2-6,NA,CASSPTLSGANVLTF,TGTGCCAGCTCACCAACCCTCTCTGGGGCCAACGTCCTGACTTTC
NA,TRBV5-5,TRBJ2-7,TRBD1,CASSLTGGRYEQYF,TGTGCCAGCAGCTTGACAGGGGGCCGCTACGAGCAGTACTTC
NA,TRBV5-1,TRBJ2-7,TRBD1,CATLQGPAAYEQYF,TGCGCCACGTTACAGGGGCCGGCGGCCTACGAGCAGTACTTC
NA,TRBV19,TRBJ1-1,NA,CASSQRFVNTEAFF,TGTGCCAGTAGTCAGCGCTTTGTGAACACTGAAGCTTTCTTT
NA,TRBV7-2,TRBJ2-1,TRBD2,CASSLGGRAYNEQFF,TGTGCCAGCAGCTTAGGTGGGAGGGCCTACAATGAGCAGTTCTTC
NA,TRBV6-4,TRBJ2-7,NA,CASKAMDKKPYEQYF,TGTGCCAGCAAGGCCATGGACAAAAAACCCTACGAGCAGTACTTC
NA,TRBV27,TRBJ1-1,TRBD1,CASSLSRTGKNTEAFF,TGTGCCAGCAGTTTATCTAGGACAGGGAAGAACACTGAAGCTTTCTTT
NA,TRBV19,TRBJ2-3,NA,CASKETSPTDTQYF,TGTGCCAGTAAAGAGACGAGCCCCACAGATACGCAGTATTTT
NA,TRBV5-4,TRBJ2-4,NA,CVSSLSPTDIQYF,TGTGTCAGCAGCTTGAGCCCCACGGACATTCAGTACTTC
NA,TRBV7-2,TRBJ2-7,TRBD2,CASRAPGTSLYEQYF,TGTGCCAGCAGGGCACCCGGGACTAGCTTGTACGAGCAGTACTTC
NA,TRBV5-6,TRBJ1-5,NA,CASSLASGNQPQHF,TGTGCCAGCAGCTTGGCGTCGGGGAATCAGCCCCAGCATTTT
NA,TRBV7-2,TRBJ2-4,TRBD2,CASSRSGTSSNIQYF,TGTGCCAGCAGCCGTTCCGGGACTAGCTCTAACATTCAGTACTTC
few,TRBV19,TRBJ1-1,NA,CASSSQSMNTEAFF,TGTGCCAGTAGTAGCCAGAGCATGAACACTGAAGCTTTCTTT
many,TRBV28,TRBJ2-7,NA,CASRYSGRQYF,TGTGCCAGCAGATACAGTGGGCGGCAGTACTTC
NA,TRBV27,TRBJ1-2,TRBD1,CASSTRQGNNGYTF,TGTGCCAGCAGTACCCGACAGGGTAATAATGGCTACACCTTC
few,TRBV19,TRBJ2-7,TRBD1,CASSMGQGIFYEQYF,TGTGCCAGTAGTATGGGACAGGGGATATTCTACGAGCAGTACTTC
few,TRBV15,TRBJ1-1,NA,CATEENTEAFF,TGTGCCACCGAGGAGAACACTGAAGCTTTCTTT
NA,TRBV7-2,TRBJ1-6,NA,CASSQNRANNSPLHF,TGTGCCAGCAGCCAGAACAGGGCAAACAATTCACCCCTCCACTTT
NA,TRBV4-1,TRBJ2-3,TRBD2,CASSPRGLAGGLGTDTQYF,TGCGCCAGCAGCCCGCGGGGACTAGCGGGGGGGCTCGGCACAGATACGCAGTATTTT
NA,TRBV28,TRBJ1-1,NA,CASSHRRTEAFF,TGTGCCAGCAGTCATAGACGGACTGAAGCTTTCTTT
NA,TRBV18,TRBJ2-7,TRBD1,CASSPTGTGVSYEQYF,TGTGCCAGCTCACCAACCGGGACAGGGGTATCCTACGAGCAGTACTTC
NA,TRBV7-8,TRBJ1-1,NA,CASSLASGARTEAFF,TGTGCCAGCAGCTTAGCTTCCGGGGCTAGGACTGAAGCTTTCTTT
NA,TRBV7-7,TRBJ2-5,TRBD2,CASSLGTSGMGRETQYF,TGTGCTAGCAGCCTAGGGACTAGCGGGATGGGTCGAGAGACCCAGTACTTC
NA,TRBV7-7,TRBJ2-3,TRBD2,CASSLGTSGKSDTQYF,TGTGCTAGCAGCCTCGGAACTAGCGGGAAATCGGATACGCAGTATTTT
NA,TRBV6-5,TRBJ2-3,NA,CASNRGGGATDTQYF,TGTGCCAGCAATAGGGGAGGAGGAGCCACAGATACGCAGTATTTT